The 23 T cell receptor beta chains in this list originate from one sample, sequenced in a study of siplizumab effects on memory and regulatory T cells. Generated by immunoSEQ multiplex PCR, the TCRdb table keeps only in-frame clones and is missing some. Altogether tens of thousands of clones are present, approximately 95% being singletons, with the ten largest covering 38%. Sample: CD8+ T cells sorted from blood. These receptor sequences come from a human donor in good health.

As DNA, the CDR3 is TGTGCCAGCAAAGGACAGAATTTCCAAGAGACCCAGTACTTC. It encodes CASKGQNFQETQYF. This chain joins TRBV2 and TRBJ2-5, with TRBD1 as a possible D gene (6 bases). The germline gives CDR1 SNHLY, CDR2 FYNNEI. The V end lost 7 bases, the J end lost 1 base, and 13 bases lay between the germline ends. This CDR3 contains 14 residues.

The V and J genes are TRBV6-6 and TRBJ2-1, with D maybe TRBD2 (6 bases). V lost 2 bases and J lost 4, with 12 bases in between. Germline V CDR1 and CDR2: MNHNY, SVGAGI (reference sequence). The length of the CDR3 is 15 residues. CDR3 sequence (DNA): TGTGCCAGCAGTTACGGGGGAGGAGGGTACAATGAGCAGTTCTTC. Encoded protein: CASSYGGGGYNEQFF.

The chain carries TRBV28 and TRBJ2-7, with D hard to call. The CDR3 length is 13 residues. The germline V gene has CDR1 MDHEN and CDR2 SYDVKM. V lost 2 bases and J 3 bases, leaving 8 bases between the germline ends. This CDR3 reads CASSLVPFYEQYF. For the CDR3, the DNA is TGTGCCAGCAGTTTAGTTCCTTTCTACGAGCAGTACTTC.

This chain uses TRBV5-6 with TRBJ2-1, with D maybe TRBD1 (6 bases). The CDR3 loop spans 14 amino acids. Germline V gene data show CDR1 as SGHDT and CDR2 as YYEEEE. V was cut by 4 bases and J by 7 bases, with 15 bases left in between. The CDR3 reads CASSMAGAGNEQFF. In DNA, the CDR3 is TGTGCCAGCAGCATGGCAGGGGCGGGTAATGAGCAGTTCTTC.

V is TRBV9 and J is TRBJ2-1; TRBD2 agrees at 9 bases. The CDR3 is 15 amino acids. The V segment lost 0 bases and the J segment 6 bases; nucleotides outside the gene matches: 4. CDR1 is SGDLS, CDR2 YYNGEE, per germline. For the CDR3, the DNA is TGTGCCAGCAGCGTAGGGGGTAGCGGGAGCAATGAGCAGTTCTTC. This sequence encodes CASSVGGSGSNEQFF.

Points on this clone: Mismatch with germline at one junction end may stem from a read error. Written as DNA, the CDR3 is TGTGCTAGCAGCTTGGAAGGGAGGGCGACAGATACGCAGTATTTT. Translated, it gives CASSLEGRATDTQYF. This chain links TRBV7-7 with TRBJ2-3, with TRBD2 identical over 7 bases. CDR1 SSHAT and CDR2 FNYEAQ come from the germline V gene (reference sequence). CDR3 size: 15 residues.

The chain combines TRBV5-6 with TRBJ2-3; TRBD1 aligns across 7 bases. Germline V gives CDR1 SGHDT, CDR2 YYEEEE. J lost 9 bases, V lost 0 bases, and 4 bases had no gene match. The CDR3 extends over 13 amino acids. DNA of the CDR3: TGTGCCAGCAGCTTGGAGGGGGCTGAGACGCAGTATTTT. It codes for CASSLEGAETQYF.

The chain is built from TRBV18 and TRBJ2-5, with TRBD2 as a possible D gene (6 bases). The CDR3 contains 15 residues. The germline V and J ends were trimmed by 8 bases and 5 bases, with 21 bases remaining between them. CDR1 KGHSH and CDR2 LQKENI come from the germline V gene. Here the CDR3 DNA reads TGTGCCAGCGCCACCCGCCCGGGGGTTCGGGAGACCCAGTACTTC. It specifies CASATRPGVRETQYF. The full variable domain, in which reference TRBV18 and TRBJ2-5 provide the parts outside the CDR3, is NAGVMQNPRHLVRRRGQEARLRCSPMKGHSHVYWYRQLPEEGLKFMVYLQKENIIDESGMPKERFSAEFPKEGPSILRIQQVVRGDSAAYFCASATRPGVRETQYFGPGTRLLVL.

V gene TRBV14 combines with J gene TRBJ2-7; 12 bases align to TRBD2. CDR3 length equals 16 residues. The junction had 3 bases not matched to a gene; V was cut back by 1 base and J by 2 bases. Germline CDR1 is SGHDN and CDR2 is FVKESK. The CDR3 is CASSQASSGRAYEQYF. The CDR3 bases are TGTGCCAGCAGCCAAGCTTCTAGCGGGAGGGCCTACGAGCAGTACTTC.

This chain connects TRBV28 to TRBJ2-1; D is perhaps TRBD1 or TRBD2 (5 bases each). The CDR3 runs to 16 residues. V lost 5 bases to trimming and J lost 7 bases, with 21 bases between them. CDR1 is MDHEN and CDR2 is SYDVKM in the germline V gene. CDR3 bases: TGTGCCAGCAGTCCCCCTGGGGGTCAGGGATTTAATGAGCAGTTCTTC. It is translated as CASSPPGGQGFNEQFF.

A few counts support this clone. J is TRBJ2-7 and V is TRBV10-1, with D possibly called TRBD1 or TRBD2 (7 bases each). CDR3 length equals 12 residues. The V gene's germline CDR1 is WNHNN and CDR2 SYGVQD (reference sequence). V was pared by 9 bases and J by 2 bases, with 11 bases between. CDR3: CARGGGPYEQYF. As DNA, the CDR3 is TGCGCCAGGGGAGGGGGCCCCTACGAGCAGTACTTC.

For this clone: A read error may account for a junction end that differs from germline. The V and J genes are TRBV13 and TRBJ1-1, with 7 bases lining up with TRBD1. CDR1 is PRHDT, CDR2 FYEKMQ, per germline (reference sequence). The CDR3 sequence is 15 residues long. CDR3 protein: CASSLGQVVNTEAFF. The CDR3 nucleotides are TGTGCCAGCAGCCTAGGACAGGTGGTGAACACTGAAGCTTTCTTT.

This chain uses TRBV6-6 with TRBJ2-1; perhaps TRBD2 as D (5 bases). The V gene lost 5 bases and the J gene lost 8 bases, with 10 bases spanning the gap. Germline CDR1 MNHNY, CDR2 SVGAGI (reference sequence). The CDR3 sequence is 12 residues long. CDR3 in amino acids: CASSEGWDEQFF. Here the CDR3 DNA reads TGTGCCAGCAGTGAGGGCTGGGATGAGCAGTTCTTC.

The CDR3 coding sequence is TGCAGCGTTGATGGGAAAGGTGGGGCTCATGAGCAGTTCTTC. This sequence encodes CSVDGKGGAHEQFF. The chain employs TRBV29-1 and TRBJ2-1, with TRBD1 as a possible D gene (5 bases). Looked up from germline, CDR1 is SQVTM and CDR2 is ANQGSEA. V lost 3 bases and J 8 bases, leaving 17 bases between the germline ends. There are 14 residues in the CDR3.

Written as DNA, the CDR3 is TGCGCCAGCAGCCAAGATCGCCATTCAATGGGTTACGAGCAGTACTTC. This encodes CASSQDRHSMGYEQYF. The J gene is TRBJ2-7, the V gene TRBV4-1; no clear D. The ends were cut back, 0 bases at V and 4 bases at J, with 16 bases in the middle. CDR1 and CDR2 from the germline V gene are MGHRA and YSYEKL. The CDR3 runs 16 residues.

This clone has more than one count but fewer than ten. The chain has TRBV2 and TRBJ2-7; D is uncertain. Trimming left V 6 bases short and J 3 bases short, with 18 bases between. CDR3 length equals 15 residues. The V gene's germline CDR1 is SNHLY and CDR2 FYNNEI. DNA of the CDR3: TGTGCCAGCAGCCCCGGGTTTAGCAAACACTACGAGCAGTACTTC. It codes for CASSPGFSKHYEQYF.

This clone was counted once. This chain connects TRBV19 to TRBJ2-1; the match to TRBD2 covers 8 bases. In germline, CDR1 is LNHDA, CDR2 SQIVND (reference sequence). With 7 bases clipped from V and 5 bases from J, the junction kept 10 bases outside the gene matches. This CDR3 contains 15 residues. Here the CDR3 reads CASTPLAGGHNEQFF. The CDR3 DNA is TGTGCCAGTACACCTCTCGCGGGAGGACACAATGAGCAGTTCTTC.

The V and J genes are TRBV2 and TRBJ2-7, with TRBD2 matching over 7 bases. V shed 0 bases, J shed 1 base, and the junction held 3 bases outside the gene matches. Germline loops: CDR1 SNHLY, CDR2 FYNNEI. The CDR3 totals 15 residues. CDR3 coding DNA: TGTGCCAGCAGTGAAGCGGGAGGGAGGTCCTACGAGCAGTACTTC. Encoded protein: CASSEAGGRSYEQYF. The whole variable domain, remainder taken from reference TRBV2 and TRBJ2-7, is EPEVTQTPSHQVTQMGQEVILRCVPISNHLYFYWYRQILGQKVEFLVSFYNNEISEKSEIFDDQFSVERPDGSNFTLKIRSTKLEDSAMYFCASSEAGGRSYEQYFGPGTRLTVT.

The chain is built from TRBV13 and TRBJ2-7; 13 bases agree with TRBD2. This CDR3 contains 15 residues. Losses at the gene ends were 5 bases for V and 3 bases for J; bases not matched to a gene: 4. Germline CDR1 and CDR2: PRHDT and FYEKMQ (reference sequence). The CDR3 region has the DNA TGTGCCAGCAGCACTGGACTAGCGGGGGACTACGAGCAGTACTTC. Translating it yields CASSTGLAGDYEQYF.

The gene calls are TRBV6-5 and TRBJ2-2; 12 bases are a match to TRBD2. The V and J ends lost 8 bases and 5 bases, in that order; junction bases with no gene match: 3. Germline CDR1 and CDR2: MNHEY and SVGAGI. The CDR3 is made up of 14 amino acids. CDR3 region: CASSLAGGTGELFF. In DNA form, the CDR3 reads TGTGCCAGCTCGCTAGCGGGAGGGACCGGGGAGCTGTTTTTT.

The chain is built from TRBV7-9 and TRBJ2-2; D is ambiguous. Germline lookup yields CDR1 SEHNR and CDR2 FQNEAQ (reference sequence). The CDR3 is made up of 13 amino acids. The ends were cut back, 5 bases at V and 5 bases at J, with 9 bases in the middle. In DNA form, the CDR3 reads TGTGCCAGCAGCCCCTCCCTGACCGGGGAGCTGTTTTTT. This encodes CASSPSLTGELFF.

This clone was detected ten times or more. This chain joins TRBV9 and TRBJ2-7, with 7 bases fitting TRBD1. V dropped 0 bases and J dropped 2; count of bases not matched to a gene: 5. Germline CDR1 and CDR2: SGDLS and YYNGEE. The CDR3 covers 15 residues. In DNA form, the CDR3 reads TGTGCCAGCAGCGTAGGGACAGGAGAGACCTACGAGCAGTACTTC. This gives the protein CASSVGTGETYEQYF.

This chain joins TRBV5-6 and TRBJ2-2; perhaps TRBD1 as D (5 bases). Germline V gives CDR1 SGHDT, CDR2 YYEEEE. Deletions cut 4 bases from V and 7 bases from J, with 20 bases between. This CDR3 is built from 16 residues. The CDR3 region has the DNA TGTGCCAGCAGCCCGAGCGAGAAGGGGTCTAGCGGGGAGCTGTTTTTT. It translates to CASSPSEKGSSGELFF.